One sample yielded the 14 T cell receptor beta chains listed below, sequenced in a study of T cells in Graves' hyperthyroidism and ophthalmopathy. Regions amplified from RNA transcripts were the TCR beta CDR3 regions. HTBI primers were the set used in a first-round RT-PCR of the TCR CDR3. TCRdb re-analysed the multiplex PCR reads in MiXCR, keeping a single row per CDR3 protein. This sample carries over 300,000 distinct CDR3 sequences, roughly 13% of them seen once, and the ten largest clones take about a third. The sequencing sample was made of blood. These TCRs come from a woman between 40 and 55 years old with Graves' ophthalmopathy.

The V and J genes are TRBV2 and TRBJ2-1; D might be TRBD1 or TRBD2, each matching 5 bases. The CDR3 runs 13 residues. V was clipped by 7 bases and J by 8 bases, with 15 bases between them. The V gene's germline CDR1 is SNHLY and CDR2 FYNNEI. The CDR3 loop is CASMGPASDEQFF. The CDR3 region has the DNA TGTGCCAGCATGGGACCTGCAAGCGATGAGCAGTTCTTC.

This clonotype was seen many times. The chain links TRBV28 to TRBJ2-2, with D possibly TRBD2 on 5 matching bases. Germline CDR1 is MDHEN and CDR2 is SYDVKM. The CDR3 runs to 17 residues. The V gene lost 3 bases and the J gene lost 3 bases, with 17 bases spanning the gap. For the CDR3, the DNA is TGTGCCAGCAGTTTGCCTTTCAGCGGAGCATACACCGGGGAGCTGTTTTTT. It translates to CASSLPFSGAYTGELFF.

The V gene is TRBV5-1, the J gene TRBJ1-2; 11 positions agree with TRBD1. The CDR3 consists of 16 residues. The V and J ends lost 3 bases and 4 bases, in that order; junction bases with no gene match: 8. Per the germline V gene, CDR1 is SGHRS and CDR2 is YFSETQ. CDR3 amino acids: CASSSGQGATIYGYTF. The CDR3 DNA follows: TGCGCCAGCAGCTCCGGACAGGGGGCGACTATCTATGGCTACACCTTC.

This clonotype was found many times. Written as DNA, the CDR3 is TGTGCCAGCAGCCTAGGAACCAATCAGCCCCAGCATTTT. This gives the protein CASSLGTNQPQHF. V gene TRBV12-3 or TRBV12-4 combines with J gene TRBJ1-5; D remains unclear. Trimming shortened V by 6 bases and J by 3 bases, and 9 bases separated the two germline ends. This CDR3 spans 13 amino acids.

The rearrangement links TRBV28 to TRBJ1-1; TRBD1 agrees at 10 bases. V lost 1 base to trimming and J lost 7 bases; unmatched junction nucleotides: 9. CDR3 length: 16 residues. Germline-derived CDR1 and CDR2 are MDHEN and SYDVKM. The CDR3 DNA reads as TGTGCCAGCAGTTTATCCCGGACAGGGGGGGAAATTGAAGCTTTCTTT. As protein: CASSLSRTGGEIEAFF.

This clonotype was counted at least ten times. This chain uses TRBV28 with TRBJ2-7; the match to TRBD1 covers 7 bases. The J segment lost 3 bases and the V segment lost 6 bases, leaving 8 bases of the junction unmatched. The CDR3 is 14 amino acids. Germline V gene sequence: CDR1 MDHEN, CDR2 SYDVKM. The CDR3 region has the DNA TGTGCCAGCAGGGAACAGGGGAGCTTCTACGAGCAGTACTTC. It encodes CASREQGSFYEQYF. The entire variable domain, with the rest obtained from reference TRBV28 and TRBJ2-7, is as follows: DVKVTQSSRYLVKRTGEKVFLECVQDMDHENMFWYRQDPGLGLRLIYFSYDVKMKEKGDIPEGYSVSREKKERFSLILESASTNQTSMYLCASREQGSFYEQYFGPGTRLTVT.

This clonotype appeared a few times. The rearrangement joins TRBV19 to TRBJ2-1, with a weak D call TRBD1 (6 bases). CDR1 LNHDA and CDR2 SQIVND come from the germline V gene (reference sequence). V was trimmed by 4 bases and J by 6 bases, leaving 10 bases between them. The CDR3 is 13 amino acids. CDR3 nucleotide sequence: TGTGCCAGTAGTAAGGTGGGGGCCAATGAGCAGTTCTTC. Its protein product is CASSKVGANEQFF.

This clonotype was seen at least ten times. The chain links TRBV7-9 to TRBJ2-3; TRBD2 matches at 9 bases. With 5 bases clipped from V and 0 bases from J, the junction kept 0 bases outside the gene matches. Looked up from germline, CDR1 is SEHNR and CDR2 is FQNEAQ (reference sequence). This CDR3 is 14 amino acids long. CDR3 protein: CASSTSGSTDTQYF. As DNA, the CDR3 is TGTGCCAGCAGCACTAGCGGGAGCACAGATACGCAGTATTTT.

This clonotype has only a few counts. V gene TRBV10-3 combines with J gene TRBJ2-3; D may be TRBD1 (5 bases). This CDR3 region has 13 residues. V gave up 3 bases and J gave up 3 bases, with 7 bases separating them. Germline V gene data show CDR1 as ENHRY and CDR2 as SYGVKD. The CDR3 DNA is TGTGCCATCAGTGACGCAGGGACAGATACGCAGTATTTT. Translation: CAISDAGTDTQYF.

This clonotype was observed many times. The rearrangement links TRBV12-3 or TRBV12-4 to TRBJ2-1; D gene unclear. V was pared by 4 bases and J by 8 bases, with 9 bases between. The CDR3 sequence is 12 residues long. The CDR3 loop reads CASSYAGYEQFF. In nucleotides, the CDR3 is TGTGCCAGCAGTTATGCCGGTTATGAGCAGTTCTTC.

As concerns this clonotype: A clone one base away is much larger, so this may be a read error. V and J are TRBV2 and TRBJ1-6; D is ambiguous. The CDR3 consists of 13 residues. Germline lookup yields CDR1 SNHLY and CDR2 FYNNEI. Between the trimmed V and J ends, which lost 8 bases and 8 bases, there was a span of 13 bases. The DNA of the CDR3 is TGTGCCAGCCGCTTTAAGAGGGATTCACCCCTCCACTTT. Translated: CASRFKRDSPLHF. Combining the CDR3 with reference TRBV2 and TRBJ1-6 gives the whole variable domain EPEVTQTPSHQVTQMGQEVILRCVPISNHLYFYWYRQILGQKVEFLVSFYNNEISEKSEIFDDQFSVERPDGSNFTLKIRSTKLEDSAMYFCASRFKRDSPLHFGNGTRLTVT.

This clonotype was seen many times. V and J are TRBV10-3 and TRBJ2-7; D uncertain. Trimming took off 4 bases at V and 2 bases at J, with 21 bases between the two ends. The germline gives CDR1 ENHRY, CDR2 SYGVKD. This CDR3 spans 17 amino acids. CDR3 coding DNA: TGTGCCATCAGTGGAAATATAGGCACCCAATTGACCTACGAGCAGTACTTC. Encoded protein: CAISGNIGTQLTYEQYF.

This chain connects TRBV7-9 to TRBJ1-4; D is ambiguous. Trimming took 4 bases from V and 3 from J, leaving 12 bases between them. Germline V gene data show CDR1 as SEHNR and CDR2 as FQNEAQ (reference sequence). CDR3 size: 15 residues. Here the CDR3 DNA reads TGTGCCAGCAGCTCCGGACTCCTACCTAATGAAAAACTGTTTTTT. Protein: CASSSGLLPNEKLFF.

This clonotype has a handful of counts. The chain joins TRBV28 to TRBJ2-4, with a tentative D call TRBD1 (6 bases). CDR1 and CDR2 (germline): MDHEN, SYDVKM. V gave up 4 bases and J gave up 0 bases, with 10 bases separating them. The CDR3 is made up of 15 amino acids. CDR3 residues: CASSSGQLAKNIQYF. DNA for the CDR3: TGTGCCAGCAGTTCCGGACAGCTAGCCAAAAACATTCAGTACTTC.